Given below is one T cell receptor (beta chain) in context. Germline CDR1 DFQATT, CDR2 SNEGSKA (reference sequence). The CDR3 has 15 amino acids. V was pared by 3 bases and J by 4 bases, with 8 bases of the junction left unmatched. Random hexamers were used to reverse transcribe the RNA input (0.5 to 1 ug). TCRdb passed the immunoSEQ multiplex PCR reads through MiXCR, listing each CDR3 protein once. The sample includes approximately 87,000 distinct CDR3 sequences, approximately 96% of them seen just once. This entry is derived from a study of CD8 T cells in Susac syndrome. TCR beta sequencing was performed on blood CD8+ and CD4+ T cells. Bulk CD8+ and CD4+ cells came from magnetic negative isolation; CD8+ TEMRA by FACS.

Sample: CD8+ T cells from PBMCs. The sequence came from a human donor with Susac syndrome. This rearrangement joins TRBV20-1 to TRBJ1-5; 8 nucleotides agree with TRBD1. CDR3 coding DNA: TGCAGTGCTAGTGCTACCGGACAGGGAAATCAGCCCCAGCATTTT. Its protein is CSASATGQGNQPQHF.